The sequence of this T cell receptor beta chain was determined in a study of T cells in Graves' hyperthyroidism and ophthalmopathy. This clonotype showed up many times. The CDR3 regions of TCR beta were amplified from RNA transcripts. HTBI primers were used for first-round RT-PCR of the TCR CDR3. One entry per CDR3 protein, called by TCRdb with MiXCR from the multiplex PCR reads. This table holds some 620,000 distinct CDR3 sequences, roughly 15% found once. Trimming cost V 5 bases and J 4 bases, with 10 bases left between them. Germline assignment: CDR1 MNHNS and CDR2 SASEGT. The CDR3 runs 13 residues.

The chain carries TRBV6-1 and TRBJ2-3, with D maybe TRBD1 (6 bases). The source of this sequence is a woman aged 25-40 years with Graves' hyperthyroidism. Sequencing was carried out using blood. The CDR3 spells CASSYQGPDTQYF. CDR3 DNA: TGTGCCAGCAGTTATCAGGGGCCAGATACGCAGTATTTT.